This passage covers 27 T cell receptor beta chains from one sample sequenced in a study of identical twins. Via MiXCR, TCRdb re-called the 5' RACE reads, giving one row per CDR3 protein. This table holds 350,000 to 500,000 distinct CDR3 sequences, roughly 20% found once. The material sequenced was naive T cells sorted from blood. The source of these receptors is a man between 50 and 59 years old in good health.

This chain uses TRBV27 with TRBJ1-3; 9 positions match TRBD1. V lost 6 bases to trimming and J lost 4 bases; unmatched junction nucleotides: 4. The CDR3 has 14 residues. CDR1 is MNHEY and CDR2 is SMNVEV in the germline V gene (reference sequence). The CDR3 DNA sequence: TGTGCCAGCAGGGGACAGGGTAGAGGAAACACCATATATTTT. It codes for CASRGQGRGNTIYF.

CDR3 sequence reads: CASSQEDPDYNEQFF. CDR3 sequence (DNA): TGCGCCAGCAGCCAAGAGGATCCAGACTACAATGAGCAGTTCTTC. The chain joins TRBV4-3 to TRBJ2-1, with no clear D. V dropped 0 bases and J dropped 3 bases, with 9 bases sitting between them. This CDR3 spans 15 amino acids. Germline V lookup: CDR1 LGHNA, CDR2 YSLEER.

This chain uses TRBV20-1 with TRBJ1-1, with D unclear. Trimming took 3 bases from V and 0 from J, leaving 11 bases between them. Germline assignment: CDR1 DFQATT and CDR2 SNEGSKA (reference sequence). The CDR3 is 14 amino acids. CDR3 in amino acids: CSASGQSMNTEAFF. The CDR3 DNA reads TGCAGTGCTAGTGGCCAGAGCATGAACACTGAAGCTTTCTTT.

The chain combines TRBV20-1 with TRBJ2-5; 7 positions agree with TRBD2. Germline V lookup: CDR1 DFQATT, CDR2 SNEGSKA (reference sequence). The CDR3 runs to 15 residues. With 1 base clipped from V and 9 bases from J, the junction kept 14 bases outside the gene matches. CDR3 protein: CSARGAGTTLPAQYF. For the CDR3, the DNA is TGCAGTGCTAGAGGGGCCGGGACTACCCTCCCCGCCCAGTACTTC.

This clonotype has ten or more counts. The chain joins TRBV24-1 to TRBJ2-1; D gene unclear. Per germline, CDR1 KGHDR and CDR2 SFDVKD. This CDR3 spans 13 amino acids. V was shortened by 1 base and J by 9 bases, with 9 bases between the two germline ends. CDR3 in DNA: TGTGCCACCAGTGATTTCCAGATCGGTGAGCAGTTCTTC. Its protein is CATSDFQIGEQFF.

This clonotype was seen at least ten times. The J gene is TRBJ2-1, the V gene TRBV5-1; no reliable D call. The CDR3 covers 11 residues. The germline V gene encodes CDR1 SGHRS and CDR2 YFSETQ. Trimming stripped 4 bases from V and 10 bases from J, with 9 bases between. The CDR3 sequence is CASSQEREQFF. CDR3 nucleotide sequence: TGCGCCAGCAGCCAGGAAAGGGAGCAGTTCTTC.

This clonotype was recorded a few times. The chain links TRBV24-1 to TRBJ2-7; TRBD2 matches at 7 bases. Germline trimming cut 10 bases from V and 0 bases from J; bases unmatched to any gene: 11. The CDR3 covers 15 residues. The germline gives CDR1 KGHDR, CDR2 SFDVKD. The CDR3 nucleotides read TGTGCCACGCCGGGGGTAGCGGGTAACTCCTACGAGCAGTACTTC. Protein product: CATPGVAGNSYEQYF.

This chain links TRBV6-5 with TRBJ2-1; unclear D gene. In germline, CDR1 is MNHEY, CDR2 SVGAGI. With 2 bases removed from V and 4 bases from J, the gap between germline ends came to 12 bases. This CDR3 contains 15 residues. The DNA of the CDR3 is TGTGCCAGCAGTTACGTCTATTCGGGTTACAATGAGCAGTTCTTC. Translation gives CASSYVYSGYNEQFF.

This clonotype was seen a handful of times. The chain couples TRBV14 to TRBJ2-5, with 9 nucleotides matching TRBD2. The germline gives CDR1 SGHDN, CDR2 FVKESK. J was trimmed by 4 bases and V by 0 bases; bases with no gene match: 9. The CDR3 extends over 17 amino acids. DNA for the CDR3: TGTGCCAGCAGCCAAGATGCGGCGGGAGGGCCTCGAGAGACCCAGTACTTC. It translates to CASSQDAAGGPRETQYF.

The chain joins TRBV20-1 to TRBJ2-1; D ambiguous. V gave up 4 bases and J gave up 4 bases, with 11 bases separating them. The germline gives CDR1 DFQATT, CDR2 SNEGSKA (reference sequence). This CDR3 comprises 13 residues. CDR3 sequence: CSATPSFYNEQFF. CDR3 nucleotides: TGCAGTGCTACCCCGTCCTTTTACAATGAGCAGTTCTTC.

The rearrangement links TRBV29-1 to TRBJ2-1; perhaps TRBD2 as D (6 bases). V shed 2 bases and J shed 7 bases, with 12 bases lying between them. The CDR3 spans 13 residues. The V gene's germline CDR1 is SQVTM and CDR2 ANQGSEA. The CDR3 coding sequence is TGCAGCGTTGAATCGGGACTCGTAAATGAGCAGTTCTTC. Its protein product is CSVESGLVNEQFF.

This clonotype was seen only a few times. The CDR3 DNA reads as TGTGCCAGCAGCTACGCGGTCACCACAGGGGGTATATACTTCGGGAGCACAGATACGCAGTATTTT. Translating gives CASSYAVTTGGIYFGSTDTQYF. The rearrangement links TRBV7-2 to TRBJ2-3, with 8 bases identical to TRBD1. Germline CDR1 reads SGHTA; CDR2 reads FQGNSA. V was pared by 4 bases and J by 0 bases, with 24 bases of the junction left unmatched. The CDR3 has 22 residues.

The table lists this clonotype with a few counts. The chain links TRBV7-9 to TRBJ2-2; TRBD2 matches 13 bases. J gave up 6 bases and V 3 bases, and 4 bases lay outside the gene matches. There are 16 residues in the CDR3. Looked up from germline, CDR1 is SEHNR and CDR2 is FQNEAQ (reference sequence). CDR3 bases: TGTGCCAGCAGCTTCCAACTAGCGGGAGGGGCCGGGGAGCTGTTTTTT. It translates to CASSFQLAGGAGELFF.

The rearrangement joins TRBV5-4 to TRBJ2-1; TRBD2 might be the D (5 bases). Germline CDR1 SGHNT, CDR2 YYREEE (reference sequence). The CDR3 totals 16 residues. Trimming pared 4 bases from V and 1 base from J, leaving 15 bases between. The DNA of the CDR3 is TGTGCCAGCAGCACCCGGACTCGTTCTTCCTACAATGAGCAGTTCTTC. It specifies CASSTRTRSSYNEQFF.

This clonotype was observed many times. This CDR3 reads CSVEDLHNEQFF. The CDR3, as DNA: TGCAGCGTTGAAGATCTACACAATGAGCAGTTCTTC. The rearrangement uses TRBV29-1 and TRBJ2-1; no firm D call. V gave up 0 bases and J gave up 5 bases, with 5 bases separating them. CDR1 is SQVTM and CDR2 is ANQGSEA in the germline V gene. The CDR3 spans 12 residues.

The chain carries TRBV4-3 and TRBJ1-1, with D possibly being TRBD1 (5 bases). V was pared by 4 bases and J by 6 bases, with 18 bases between. This CDR3 contains 15 residues. CDR1 LGHNA and CDR2 YSLEER come from the germline V gene. CDR3 region: CASSPGTRLSAEAFF. In DNA form, the CDR3 reads TGCGCCAGCAGCCCCGGGACGAGGCTCTCGGCTGAAGCTTTCTTT.

This clonotype was seen at least ten times. J is TRBJ2-1 and V is TRBV11-2; TRBD1 agrees at 7 bases. Looked up from germline, CDR1 is SGHAT and CDR2 is FQNNGV. This CDR3 has 16 residues. The V gene end was trimmed by 1 base and the J gene end by 3 bases; junction bases not matched to a gene: 6. The chain's CDR3 is CASSLAGQIFYNEQFF. In DNA, the CDR3 is TGTGCCAGCAGCTTAGCGGGACAGATTTTCTACAATGAGCAGTTCTTC.

This clonotype was recorded a few times. The chain has TRBV5-1 and TRBJ2-3, with 8 bases aligning to TRBD1. The CDR3 has 14 residues. With V trimmed by 5 bases and J by 3 bases, 5 bases remained unmatched. From germline, CDR1 is SGHRS and CDR2 YFSETQ. Here the CDR3 DNA reads TGCGCCAGCAGGTTACAGGGGGGAACAGATACGCAGTATTTT. This gives the protein CASRLQGGTDTQYF.

CDR3 coding DNA: TGCGCCAGCAGCTCGACTGGCGGGAGATTCGATGAGCAGTTCTTC. Amino acids: CASSSTGGRFDEQFF. The V call is TRBV5-1, the J call TRBJ2-1, with TRBD2 matching 7 bases. CDR1 SGHRS and CDR2 YFSETQ come from the germline V gene. There are 15 residues in the CDR3. The V and J ends lost 3 bases and 8 bases, in that order; junction bases with no gene match: 11.

This clonotype was observed a few times. The J gene is TRBJ2-1, the V gene TRBV20-1; 10 nucleotides match TRBD2. The V segment lost 0 bases and the J segment 5 bases; nucleotides outside the gene matches: 10. CDR3 length: 17 residues. Per the germline V gene, CDR1 is DFQATT and CDR2 is SNEGSKA (reference sequence). The CDR3 bases are TGCAGTGCTAGAGATCTGTCCGGGACTAGCGACCACAATGAGCAGTTCTTC. Translation gives CSARDLSGTSDHNEQFF.

This clonotype was found many times. The gene calls are TRBV5-1 and TRBJ1-2; a possible D gene is TRBD1 (5 bases). Deletions cut 1 base from V and 2 bases from J, with 9 bases between. CDR3 length equals 14 residues. CDR1 and CDR2 (germline): SGHRS, YFSETQ. This CDR3 reads CASSLQGTNYGYTF. CDR3 bases: TGCGCCAGCAGCTTGCAGGGCACGAACTATGGCTACACCTTC.

In this sample, this clonotype turned up a few times. The chain combines TRBV20-1 with TRBJ2-3; 7 nucleotides align to TRBD2. V dropped 3 bases and J dropped 6; count of bases not matched to a gene: 15. The length of the CDR3 is 16 residues. Germline CDR1 reads DFQATT; CDR2 reads SNEGSKA (reference sequence). DNA of the CDR3: TGCAGTGCTAGTGGGGTGGGGAGGGCCATTGCGGATACGCAGTATTTT. Translated: CSASGVGRAIADTQYF.

The chain carries TRBV6-1 and TRBJ2-7, with 8 bases matching TRBD1. J gave up 3 bases and V 7 bases, and 5 bases lay outside the gene matches. Germline CDR1 reads MNHNS; CDR2 reads SASEGT. The CDR3 is 13 residues long. CDR3 region: CASNGQGGYEQYF. In DNA form, the CDR3 reads TGTGCCAGCAATGGACAGGGTGGCTACGAGCAGTACTTC.

There are a few counts of this clonotype. This chain links TRBV20-1 with TRBJ1-1; D is uncertain. Germline loops: CDR1 DFQATT, CDR2 SNEGSKA (reference sequence). CDR3 length: 14 amino acids. The V and J ends lost 2 bases and 0 bases respectively, with 10 bases between them. The CDR3 is CSARTTRVNTEAFF. DNA of the CDR3: TGCAGTGCTAGAACGACCCGGGTGAACACTGAAGCTTTCTTT.

This clonotype was recorded at least ten times. The rearrangement links TRBV6-2 or TRBV6-3 to TRBJ1-2, with no clear D. The germline V gene encodes CDR1 MNHEY and CDR2 SVGEGT. The germline V and J ends were trimmed by 8 bases and 5 bases, with 6 bases remaining between them. This CDR3 spans 10 amino acids. CDR3 protein: CASGLYGYTF. The CDR3 DNA sequence: TGTGCCAGCGGCCTGTATGGCTACACCTTC.

The J gene is TRBJ2-5, the V gene TRBV6-2 or TRBV6-3; D not certain. V shed 7 bases and J shed 2 bases, with 11 bases lying between them. There are 13 residues in the CDR3. Germline lookup yields CDR1 MNHEY and CDR2 SVGEGT. The CDR3 bases are TGTGCCAGCAATCGCCAGATACAAGAGACCCAGTACTTC. It codes for CASNRQIQETQYF.

V usage is TRBV6-2 or TRBV6-3 and J usage is TRBJ2-3; 10 bases align to TRBD2. This CDR3 region has 18 residues. Trimming at V came to 8 bases and at J to 5 bases, leaving 19 bases not matched to a gene. Germline V CDR1 and CDR2: MNHEY, SVGEGT. The CDR3 coding sequence is TGTGCCAGCGCGCCTCAAAGCGGGAGGGCCTACTGGGTAGATACGCAGTATTTT. Protein sequence: CASAPQSGRAYWVDTQYF.